The 14 T cell receptor beta chains below were found in one sample sequenced in a study of control samples from healthy donors and cancer patients. Using immunoSEQ multiplex PCR, the repertoire was profiled, and TCRdb retains in-frame clones only, with some absent. The repertoire includes 130,000 to 150,000 clones, 70% to 90% of them detected once, and roughly 8.7% sits in the top ten. Source material: blood. Receptors originate from a woman aged 25-40 years in good health.

The CDR3 region has the DNA TGTGCCAGCAGTCCCGCCCCAGGGACCAATGAGCAGTTCTTC. It codes for CASSPAPGTNEQFF. The rearrangement links TRBV28 to TRBJ2-1; D possibly uses TRBD1 or TRBD2 (5 bases each). Germline V gives CDR1 MDHEN, CDR2 SYDVKM. V was trimmed by 5 bases and J by 6 bases, leaving 14 bases between them. This CDR3 spans 14 amino acids.

The chain is built from TRBV19 and TRBJ1-2; D is unclear. Between the trimmed V and J ends, which lost 7 bases and 2 bases, there was a span of 8 bases. The length of the CDR3 is 12 residues. Germline-derived CDR1 and CDR2 are LNHDA and SQIVND (reference sequence). This CDR3 is CASMAGNYGYTF. Here the CDR3 DNA reads TGTGCCAGTATGGCGGGGAACTATGGCTACACCTTC.

V and J are TRBV6-5 and TRBJ2-2; TRBD1 agrees at 9 bases. Unmatched junction bases numbered 1, after V lost 5 bases and J lost 3 bases. CDR3 length equals 14 residues. Germline V gives CDR1 MNHEY, CDR2 SVGAGI. The CDR3 DNA sequence: TGTGCCAGCAGTCGGGACAGGGACACCGGGGAGCTGTTTTTT. It encodes CASSRDRDTGELFF.

This sequence joins TRBV30 and TRBJ1-2; TRBD1 matches 7 bases. V trimming: 0 bases; J trimming: 4 bases; junction bases outside the gene matches: 11. This CDR3 is built from 16 residues. The V gene's germline CDR1 is GTSNPN and CDR2 SVGIG (reference sequence). The CDR3, as DNA: TGTGCCTGGAGTGTAACAGGGGCCTCGAGGGGCTATGGCTACACCTTC. The encoded protein is CAWSVTGASRGYGYTF.

The chain uses TRBV1 and TRBJ2-1; no DNA check was done on the table's D call, TRBD2. TRBV1 is noted as a pseudogene. CDR3 length equals 11 residues. The CDR3 bases are TGCACCAGCAGCCGGGGGGATGAGCAGTTCTTC. It yields the protein CTSSRGDEQFF.

The chain recombines TRBV5-1 with TRBJ2-3; 7 bases fit TRBD1. This CDR3 region has 16 residues. J gave up 0 bases and V 4 bases, and 8 bases lay outside the gene matches. Germline V gene lookup returns CDR1 SGHRS and CDR2 YFSETQ. The CDR3 region is CASSGEGQPSTDTQYF. In nucleotides, the CDR3 is TGCGCCAGCAGCGGAGAGGGACAGCCTAGCACAGATACGCAGTATTTT. The full variable domain, completed using reference TRBV5-1 and TRBJ2-3, is KAGVTQTPRYLIKTRGQQVTLSCSPISGHRSVSWYQQTPGQGLQFLFEYFSETQRNKGNFPGRFSGRQFSNSRSEMNVSTLELGDSALYLCASSGEGQPSTDTQYFGPGTRLTVL.

The rearrangement uses TRBV12-3 or TRBV12-4 and TRBJ1-1; D is undetermined. Trimming shortened V by 3 bases and J by 3 bases, and 8 bases separated the two germline ends. The CDR3 extends over 13 amino acids. CDR3 sequence (DNA): TGTGCCAGCAGTTTTGGGGAGGACACTGAAGCTTTCTTT. Amino acid sequence: CASSFGEDTEAFF.

CDR3 residues: CASSEPGEYGYTF. CDR3 sequence (DNA): TGTGCCAGCAGTGAGCCAGGGGAGTATGGCTACACCTTC. This chain joins TRBV2 and TRBJ1-2; a possible D gene is TRBD1 (6 bases). V dropped 3 bases and J dropped 5 bases, with 10 bases sitting between them. The CDR3 has 13 residues. Germline assignment: CDR1 SNHLY and CDR2 FYNNEI.

J is TRBJ1-3 and V is TRBV7-9, with 10 bases lining up with TRBD1. CDR1 and CDR2 (germline): SEHNR, FQNEAQ (reference sequence). The ends lost 5 bases at V and 8 bases at J; junction bases unmatched: 9. The CDR3 length is 15 residues. The CDR3 sequence is CASSTPRGQGHTIYF. The CDR3 DNA follows: TGTGCCAGCAGCACCCCACGGGGACAGGGGCACACCATATATTTT.

The CDR3 DNA is TGTGCCAGCAGCTTGGTAGGGGCTTCAGATACGCAGTATTTT. Its protein is CASSLVGASDTQYF. The chain recombines TRBV5-4 with TRBJ2-3; D might be TRBD1 (5 bases). Trimming stripped 0 bases from V and 4 bases from J, with 9 bases between. Germline CDR1 SGHNT, CDR2 YYREEE (reference sequence). This CDR3 comprises 14 residues.

The chain couples TRBV6-6 to TRBJ1-1; TRBD1 agrees at 7 bases. This CDR3 region has 14 residues. V lost 7 bases and J lost 4; bases outside the gene matches: 9. Looked up from germline, CDR1 is MNHNY and CDR2 is SVGAGI (reference sequence). The DNA for the CDR3 is TGTGCCAGCACCAAGGGCGACAGGGTCACTGAAGCTTTCTTT. It specifies CASTKGDRVTEAFF.

The chain couples TRBV19 to TRBJ1-2; D gene uncertain. V lost 9 bases, J lost 8 bases, and 19 bases lay in between. Germline CDR1 reads LNHDA; CDR2 reads SQIVND (reference sequence). The CDR3 has 13 amino acids. This CDR3 is CASTQRRAGGYTF. The CDR3 coding sequence is TGTGCCAGCACTCAGCGGCGAGCTGGCGGCTACACCTTC.

This sequence joins TRBV30 and TRBJ1-5, with D perhaps matching TRBD1 (5 bases). The CDR3 is made up of 14 amino acids. Trimming took 4 bases from V and 2 from J, leaving 12 bases between them. CDR1 is GTSNPN, CDR2 SVGIG, per germline (reference sequence). CDR3 region: CAWKEGYGNQPQHF. DNA of the CDR3: TGTGCCTGGAAAGAGGGGTACGGCAATCAGCCCCAGCATTTT.

This chain connects TRBV20-1 to TRBJ2-4, with D maybe TRBD1 (5 bases). V lost 4 bases to trimming and J lost 8 bases, with 9 bases between them. This CDR3 has 11 residues. From germline, CDR1 is DFQATT and CDR2 SNEGSKA (reference sequence). The CDR3 sequence is CSAIGADIQYF. The CDR3 nucleotides read TGCAGTGCTATAGGGGCGGACATTCAGTACTTC.